This TCR beta chain was found in a study of shared clonotypes between healthy human individuals. Findings of the study overall: Approximately 4.9% of naive CD4 clonotypes were shared across a few donors. Sampling used blood alone; tissue repertoires probably differ.

Comments on this clone: The antigen remains unidentified.

Over several immunoSEQ plates, each subset's genomic DNA was distributed in even portions. Profiled with immunoSEQ multiplex PCR; TCRdb holds only in-frame clones, not every one. The sample has about 680,000 clones, 92% seen once. The naive CD8 fraction comprised CD45RO-negative cells positively selected for CCR7 and excluded terminally differentiated effector memory CD45RA+ cells. Germline-derived CDR1 and CDR2 are MNHNY and SVGAGI (reference sequence). This CDR3 is built from 11 residues. Trimming shortened V by 6 bases and J by 2 bases, and 4 bases separated the two germline ends. The chain uses TRBV6-6 and TRBJ1-1; D gene ambiguous. The origin of this receptor is a man aged 25-45 years in good health. The sequencing input was naive CD8+ T cells sorted from blood. CDR3 region: CASRRNTEAFF. The CDR3 DNA sequence: TGTGCCAGCAGGAGAAACACTGAAGCTTTCTTT.